These 22 T cell receptor beta chains came from one sample sequenced in a study of shared clonotypes between healthy human individuals. Libraries were prepared by immunoSEQ multiplex PCR; TCRdb keeps only in-frame clonotypes and omits some of them. The data hold millions of clones, with 90% to 95% observed a single time. The naive CD8 fraction comprised CD45RO-negative cells positively selected for CCR7 and excluded terminally differentiated effector memory CD45RA+ cells. The sequencing sample was made of naive CD8+ T cells from PBMCs. The receptors were gathered from a man between 18 and 35 years old in good health. Some clones in this sample may be carry-over from other donors' samples.

This chain connects TRBV9 to TRBJ2-7, with D uncertain. CDR1 is SGDLS and CDR2 is YYNGEE in the germline V gene. This CDR3 has 15 residues. Trimming removed 0 bases from V and 0 bases from J, with 10 bases in between. CDR3 in DNA: TGTGCCAGCAGCGTAGGGCAGACCACCTCCTACGAGCAGTACTTC. The encoded protein is CASSVGQTTSYEQYF.

This sequence joins TRBV4-2 and TRBJ2-1; D ambiguous. The V gene's germline CDR1 is LGHNA and CDR2 YNFKEQ. Trimming cost V 1 base and J 0 bases, with 4 bases left between them. This CDR3 is 14 amino acids long. CDR3 DNA sequence: TGTGCCAGCAGCCAAGCCGCCTCCTACAATGAGCAGTTCTTC. Translating gives CASSQAASYNEQFF.

In the case of this clone: The sample holds other DNA sequences that translate to the same CDR3. The chain is built from TRBV28 and TRBJ1-5, with no clear D. The CDR3 has 12 residues. V lost 3 bases and J lost 4, with 4 bases in between. Germline V gene lookup returns CDR1 MDHEN and CDR2 SYDVKM. CDR3 residues: CASSFGNQPQHF. In DNA, the CDR3 is TGTGCCAGCAGTTTTGGGAATCAGCCCCAGCATTTT. Full variable domain (remainder filled in from reference TRBV28 and TRBJ1-5): DVKVTQSSRYLVKRTGEKVFLECVQDMDHENMFWYRQDPGLGLRLIYFSYDVKMKEKGDIPEGYSVSREKKERFSLILESASTNQTSMYLCASSFGNQPQHFGDGTRLSIL.

V and J are TRBV5-4 and TRBJ2-7; D uncertain. Trimming removed 3 bases at V and 7 bases at J, with 26 bases between. The length of the CDR3 is 17 residues. Per the germline V gene, CDR1 is SGHNT and CDR2 is YYREEE (reference sequence). The CDR3 sequence is CASSYNTAGPTLGEQYF. The CDR3 DNA is TGTGCCAGCAGCTATAATACAGCTGGTCCTACCCTGGGGGAGCAGTACTTC.

The chain carries TRBV6-5 and TRBJ1-1; D not certain. Germline V CDR1 and CDR2: MNHEY, SVGAGI. The CDR3 loop spans 11 amino acids. Trimming took 6 bases from V and 3 from J, leaving 5 bases between them. The DNA of the CDR3 is TGTGCCAGCAGCCAATACACTGAAGCTTTCTTT. Translated: CASSQYTEAFF.

Regarding this clone: Within the sample, other DNA sequences also encode this same CDR3. This chain uses TRBV9 with TRBJ2-1; perhaps TRBD2 as D (5 bases). Trimming cost V 0 bases and J 0 bases, with 13 bases left between them. The germline CDR1 and CDR2 sequences are SGDLS and YYNGEE. The CDR3 runs 17 residues. The CDR3 DNA is TGTGCCAGCAGCGTAGGTGGTAGCGCTTCCTCCTACAATGAGCAGTTCTTC. Translating gives CASSVGGSASSYNEQFF. Full variable domain (rest looked up from reference TRBV9 and TRBJ2-1): DSGVTQTPKHLITATGQRVTLRCSPRSGDLSVYWYQQSLDQGLQFLIQYYNGEERAKGNILERFSAQQFPDLHSELNLSSLELGDSALYFCASSVGGSASSYNEQFFGPGTRLTVL.

This clone was observed a few times. The chain carries TRBV28 and TRBJ1-5; D unclear. CDR1 MDHEN and CDR2 SYDVKM come from the germline V gene. The germline V and J ends were trimmed by 1 base and 6 bases, with 7 bases remaining between them. CDR3 size: 13 residues. The CDR3 reads CASSLSVLQPQHF. The CDR3 DNA reads TGTGCCAGCAGTTTATCCGTACTTCAGCCCCAGCATTTT.

The CDR3 loop reads CASSVGSRNTEAFF. CDR3 DNA: TGCGCCAGCAGCGTGGGGTCTCGGAACACTGAAGCTTTCTTT. The chain carries TRBV4-3 and TRBJ1-1; D is unclear. Germline assignment: CDR1 LGHNA and CDR2 YSLEER. The germline V and J ends were trimmed by 5 bases and 1 base, with 11 bases remaining between them. The CDR3 contains 14 residues.

This clone was seen a single time. The V call is TRBV7-9, the J call TRBJ2-5; D remains unclear. V lost 4 bases to trimming and J lost 7 bases, with 4 bases between them. CDR3 length: 10 residues. From germline, CDR1 is SEHNR and CDR2 FQNEAQ (reference sequence). CDR3 sequence reads: CASSSGTQYF. The CDR3 nucleotides are TGTGCCAGCAGCTCCGGGACCCAGTACTTC.

The sample holds one count of this clone. The chain is built from TRBV9 and TRBJ2-2; 13 nucleotides match TRBD2. CDR1 SGDLS and CDR2 YYNGEE come from the germline V gene. The junction had 7 bases not matched to a gene; V was cut back by 4 bases and J by 7 bases. The CDR3 sequence is 16 residues long. Here the CDR3 reads CASSPYGTSGNGELFF. CDR3 DNA: TGTGCCAGCAGCCCCTACGGGACTAGCGGGAACGGGGAGCTGTTTTTT.

The chain couples TRBV27 to TRBJ2-3; D may be TRBD2 (5 bases). The CDR3 contains 15 residues. Per the germline V gene, CDR1 is MNHEY and CDR2 is SMNVEV (reference sequence). V gave up 3 bases and J gave up 1 base, with 11 bases separating them. The CDR3 DNA follows: TGTGCCAGCAGTTTTACGGGGTTTGGCACAGATACGCAGTATTTT. Translation gives CASSFTGFGTDTQYF.

The sample holds a few counts of this clone. This chain joins TRBV27 and TRBJ2-2; TRBD1 might be the D (5 bases). The germline V gene encodes CDR1 MNHEY and CDR2 SMNVEV (reference sequence). The CDR3 extends over 13 amino acids. Trimming left V 4 bases short and J 6 bases short, with 9 bases between. CDR3 sequence: CASSYGQPGELFF. For the CDR3, the DNA is TGTGCCAGCAGTTACGGACAACCCGGGGAGCTGTTTTTT.

The sample holds a few counts of this clone. This sample also contains other DNA sequences that code for the same CDR3. The chain recombines TRBV9 with TRBJ1-1; weak D call: TRBD1 (6 bases). V was shortened by 0 bases and J by 4 bases, with 7 bases between the two germline ends. The CDR3 length is 13 residues. The germline CDR1 and CDR2 sequences are SGDLS and YYNGEE. The CDR3 DNA is TGTGCCAGCAGCGTAGACAGGGCCACTGAAGCTTTCTTT. This translates into CASSVDRATEAFF.

This clone was observed a handful of times. The chain combines TRBV19 with TRBJ1-5; TRBD1 matches 7 bases. V dropped 6 bases and J dropped 2; count of bases not matched to a gene: 4. The CDR3 has 14 amino acids. Germline V gene sequence: CDR1 LNHDA, CDR2 SQIVND (reference sequence). CDR3 sequence: CASRTGIRNQPQHF. DNA of the CDR3: TGTGCCAGTAGGACAGGGATACGCAATCAGCCCCAGCATTTT.

This chain connects TRBV5-1 to TRBJ1-5; the D gene is possibly TRBD1 (6 bases). Germline V lookup: CDR1 SGHRS, CDR2 YFSETQ. V lost 4 bases, J lost 1 base, and 12 bases lay in between. The CDR3 consists of 15 residues. For the CDR3, the DNA is TGCGCCAGCAGCGAGAATACAGGGAGCAATCAGCCCCAGCATTTT. This gives the protein CASSENTGSNQPQHF.

J is TRBJ2-2 and V is TRBV27, with D uncertain. Per germline, CDR1 MNHEY and CDR2 SMNVEV (reference sequence). Trimming pared 1 base from V and 6 bases from J, leaving 9 bases between. The CDR3 consists of 14 residues. The CDR3 nucleotides are TGTGCCAGCAGTTTATTCGTGACCCCCGGGGAGCTGTTTTTT. Its protein is CASSLFVTPGELFF.

V and J are TRBV28 and TRBJ2-5; 8 bases agree with TRBD1. This CDR3 contains 17 residues. CDR1 is MDHEN and CDR2 is SYDVKM in the germline V gene. With V trimmed by 5 bases and J by 1 base, 12 bases remained unmatched. The CDR3 region is CASSGIRTGSSQETQYF. The CDR3, as DNA: TGTGCCAGCAGTGGAATTCGGACAGGGAGTAGCCAAGAGACCCAGTACTTC.

CDR3 DNA: TGTGCCAGCAGCCCCCTGAGAGGGGGAACAGATACGCAGTATTTT. This gives the protein CASSPLRGGTDTQYF. The J gene is TRBJ2-3, the V gene TRBV6-4; D might be TRBD1 (6 bases). Germline V CDR1 and CDR2: MRHNA, SNTAGT. V shed 6 bases and J shed 3 bases, with 16 bases lying between them. The CDR3 loop spans 15 amino acids.

The rearrangement links TRBV28 to TRBJ2-1; TRBD2 matches at 7 bases. Trimming cost V 4 bases and J 9 bases; bases outside gene matches: 3. Germline V CDR1 and CDR2: MDHEN, SYDVKM. The CDR3 has 12 residues. DNA for the CDR3: TGTGCCAGCAGTTGGGGAGGGATTGAGCAGTTCTTC. Its translation is CASSWGGIEQFF. Full variable domain (missing parts from reference TRBV28 and TRBJ2-1): DVKVTQSSRYLVKRTGEKVFLECVQDMDHENMFWYRQDPGLGLRLIYFSYDVKMKEKGDIPEGYSVSREKKERFSLILESASTNQTSMYLCASSWGGIEQFFGPGTRLTVL.

The chain uses TRBV7-3 and TRBJ2-5, with D perhaps TRBD1 (6 bases). The V gene's germline CDR1 is SGHTA and CDR2 FQGTGA. This CDR3 has 13 amino acids. Trimming took 3 bases from V and 3 from J, leaving 8 bases between them. The CDR3 DNA follows: TGTGCCAGCAGCTTCGACAGGAAAGAGACCCAGTACTTC. Translation: CASSFDRKETQYF.

The CDR3 DNA is TGTGCCAGCAGTGAGGCCGGGGGCTACACCTTC. Translating it yields CASSEAGGYTF. The chain combines TRBV25-1 with TRBJ1-2, with D unclear. V lost 3 bases to trimming and J lost 8 bases, with 7 bases between them. Germline CDR1 reads MGHDK; CDR2 reads SYGVNS. This CDR3 comprises 11 residues.

The chain is built from TRBV9 and TRBJ2-2; TRBD2 agrees at 7 bases. The V segment lost 0 bases and the J segment 5 bases; nucleotides outside the gene matches: 7. CDR3 length: 16 amino acids. The germline CDR1 and CDR2 sequences are SGDLS and YYNGEE. CDR3 sequence: CASSVVGAGVTGELFF. The CDR3 region has the DNA TGTGCCAGCAGCGTAGTGGGCGCGGGAGTTACCGGGGAGCTGTTTTTT. Full variable domain (rest looked up from reference TRBV9 and TRBJ2-2): DSGVTQTPKHLITATGQRVTLRCSPRSGDLSVYWYQQSLDQGLQFLIQYYNGEERAKGNILERFSAQQFPDLHSELNLSSLELGDSALYFCASSVVGAGVTGELFFGEGSRLTVL.